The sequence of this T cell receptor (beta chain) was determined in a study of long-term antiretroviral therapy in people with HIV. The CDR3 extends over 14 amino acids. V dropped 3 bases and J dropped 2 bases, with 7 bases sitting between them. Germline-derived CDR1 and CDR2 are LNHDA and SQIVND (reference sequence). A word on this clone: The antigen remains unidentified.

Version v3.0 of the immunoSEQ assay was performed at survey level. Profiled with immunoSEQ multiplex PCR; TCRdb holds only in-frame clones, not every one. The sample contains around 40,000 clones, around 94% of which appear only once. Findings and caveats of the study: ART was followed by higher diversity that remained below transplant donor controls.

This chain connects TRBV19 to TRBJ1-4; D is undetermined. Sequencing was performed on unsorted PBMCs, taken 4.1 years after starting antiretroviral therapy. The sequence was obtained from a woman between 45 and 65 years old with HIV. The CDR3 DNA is TGTGCCAGTAGTATTTGGGAGACTAATGAAAAACTGTTTTTT. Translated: CASSIWETNEKLFF.